One sample yielded the 30 T cell receptor beta chains listed below, sequenced in a study of Tregs in tolerant kidney transplant recipients. Libraries were prepared by immunoSEQ multiplex PCR; TCRdb keeps only in-frame clonotypes and omits some of them. The data show nearly 95,000 clones, 80% to 95% seen once. Sequenced here: CD4+ T cells from blood, sampled before the transplant. The receptors were sampled from a human donor who received a combined kidney and bone marrow transplant.

The rearrangement links TRBV2 to TRBJ2-1; D unclear. Trimming took 8 bases from V and 4 from J, leaving 6 bases between them. The CDR3 covers 11 residues. CDR1 is SNHLY and CDR2 is FYNNEI in the germline V gene. CDR3 region: CASDFYNEQFF. The CDR3 nucleotides read TGTGCCAGCGACTTTTACAATGAGCAGTTCTTC. Full variable domain (remainder filled in from reference TRBV2 and TRBJ2-1): EPEVTQTPSHQVTQMGQEVILRCVPISNHLYFYWYRQILGQKVEFLVSFYNNEISEKSEIFDDQFSVERPDGSNFTLKIRSTKLEDSAMYFCASDFYNEQFFGPGTRLTVL.

The V and J genes are TRBV7-9 and TRBJ2-3; D possibly corresponds to TRBD2 (7 bases). Germline V gene data show CDR1 as SEHNR and CDR2 as FQNEAQ (reference sequence). CDR3 size: 16 residues. V was trimmed by 1 base and J by 4 bases, leaving 15 bases between them. The CDR3 nucleotides read TGTGCCAGCAGCTTAGTATCGGGGGGCCTCGCAGATACGCAGTATTTT. This translates into CASSLVSGGLADTQYF.

The J gene is TRBJ1-1, the V gene TRBV15; 9 nucleotides match TRBD1. J lost 6 bases, V lost 0 bases, and 2 bases had no gene match. Germline V gene lookup returns CDR1 LNHNV and CDR2 YYDKDF (reference sequence). The CDR3 length is 14 residues. The CDR3 region is CATSRDRTGAEAFF. The CDR3 DNA follows: TGTGCCACCAGCAGAGATCGGACAGGGGCTGAAGCTTTCTTT. Full variable domain (remainder filled in from reference TRBV15 and TRBJ1-1): DAMVIQNPRYQVTQFGKPVTLSCSQTLNHNVMYWYQQKSSQAPKLLFHYYDKDFNNEADTPDNFQSRRPNTSFCFLDIRSPGLGDTAMYLCATSRDRTGAEAFFGQGTRLTVV.

The chain combines TRBV9 with TRBJ1-1; 7 nucleotides match TRBD1. Germline CDR1 and CDR2: SGDLS and YYNGEE. With V trimmed by 0 bases and J by 10 bases, 3 bases remained unmatched. This CDR3 comprises 12 residues. CDR3 DNA sequence: TGTGCCAGCAGCGTAGAGAGGGGGCCAGCTTTCTTT. This codes for CASSVERGPAFF.

V gene TRBV10-3 combines with J gene TRBJ2-1; 10 bases fit TRBD2. Unmatched junction bases numbered 16, after V lost 3 bases and J lost 8 bases. The CDR3 covers 18 residues. Germline-derived CDR1 and CDR2 are ENHRY and SYGVKD. This CDR3 reads CAISDKAGGPMTVDEQFF. CDR3 DNA sequence: TGTGCCATCAGTGATAAAGCGGGGGGGCCAATGACGGTTGATGAGCAGTTCTTC.

J is TRBJ1-1 and V is TRBV7-2; D remains ambiguous. CDR1 is SGHTA and CDR2 is FQGNSA in the germline V gene. The CDR3 is 14 amino acids. V lost 7 bases and J lost 3, with 15 bases in between. CDR3 amino acids: CASTVNSWYTEAFF. For the CDR3, the DNA is TGTGCCAGCACCGTAAATAGTTGGTACACTGAAGCTTTCTTT. The variable domain in full, with the rest retrieved from reference TRBV7-2 and TRBJ1-1, is GAGVSQSPSNKVTEKGKDVELRCDPISGHTALYWYRQSLGQGLEFLIYFQGNSAPDKSGLPSDRFSAERTGGSVSTLTIQRTQQEDSAVYLCASTVNSWYTEAFFGQGTRLTVV.

The CDR3 bases are TGTGCCAGCAGCCCATCGGACAGGCGTGGGTACGAGCAGTACTTC. Translation: CASSPSDRRGYEQYF. The chain couples TRBV28 to TRBJ2-7; 7 nucleotides agree with TRBD1. From germline, CDR1 is MDHEN and CDR2 SYDVKM. This CDR3 has 15 residues. V dropped 6 bases and J dropped 4; count of bases not matched to a gene: 12. Complete variable domain (other parts from reference TRBV28 and TRBJ2-7): DVKVTQSSRYLVKRTGEKVFLECVQDMDHENMFWYRQDPGLGLRLIYFSYDVKMKEKGDIPEGYSVSREKKERFSLILESASTNQTSMYLCASSPSDRRGYEQYFGPGTRLTVT.

This chain links TRBV23-1 with TRBJ1-5, with D tentatively TRBD1 (6 bases). TRBV23-1 is treated as an ORF (open reading frame) with a function not yet certain. The ends were cut back, 8 bases at V and 1 base at J, with 12 bases in the middle. The CDR3 covers 14 residues. CDR3 nucleotides: TGCGCCAGCCTACGCGACAGGAGCAATCAGCCCCAGCATTTT. Amino acid sequence: CASLRDRSNQPQHF.

The chain employs TRBV14 and TRBJ2-2; 8 nucleotides align to TRBD2. Germline V gene sequence: CDR1 SGHDN, CDR2 FVKESK. J lost 8 bases, V lost 7 bases, and 9 bases had no gene match. The CDR3 extends over 14 amino acids. CDR3 in amino acids: CASTRSGGLGELFF. The CDR3 bases are TGTGCCAGCACCCGGTCGGGGGGGCTAGGGGAGCTGTTTTTT.

This chain connects TRBV13 to TRBJ2-7; 7 bases fit TRBD2. Per the germline V gene, CDR1 is PRHDT and CDR2 is FYEKMQ (reference sequence). Germline trimming cut 2 bases from V and 2 bases from J; bases unmatched to any gene: 9. This CDR3 has 16 amino acids. As DNA, the CDR3 is TGTGCCAGCAGCTTATTCTTCGGCGGGAGCACCTACGAGCAGTACTTC. It is translated as CASSLFFGGSTYEQYF.

J is TRBJ1-1 and V is TRBV18; D unclear. Germline V gives CDR1 KGHSH, CDR2 LQKENI. The CDR3 consists of 13 residues. V was shortened by 6 bases and J by 3 bases, with 11 bases between the two germline ends. CDR3 residues: CASSVGGDTEAFF. The CDR3 DNA follows: TGTGCCAGCTCTGTGGGTGGAGACACTGAAGCTTTCTTT.

This clone was found once. The chain recombines TRBV7-3 with TRBJ2-3; tentative D call: TRBD2 (6 bases). The CDR3 runs to 16 residues. Trimming removed 1 base from V and 2 bases from J, with 13 bases in between. In germline, CDR1 is SGHTA, CDR2 FQGTGA. CDR3 sequence: CASSLNSAGSTDTQYF. The CDR3 coding sequence is TGTGCCAGCAGCTTAAATTCGGCGGGATCCACAGATACGCAGTATTTT.

V gene TRBV9 combines with J gene TRBJ2-4; D gene ambiguous. CDR1 SGDLS and CDR2 YYNGEE come from the germline V gene. V was cut by 3 bases and J by 0 bases, with 19 bases left in between. CDR3 length equals 18 residues. CDR3 coding DNA: TGTGCCAGCAGCGAATATCTGCAGGTTGCACTAGCCAAAAACATTCAGTACTTC. Residues: CASSEYLQVALAKNIQYF.

In this sample, this clone turned up once. The chain carries TRBV5-1 and TRBJ2-6; TRBD1 matches at 8 bases. J was trimmed by 1 base and V by 4 bases; bases with no gene match: 7. Germline V gene data show CDR1 as SGHRS and CDR2 as YFSETQ. CDR3 length equals 17 residues. DNA for the CDR3: TGCGCCAGCAGCCAGACAGGGGCTTCTTCTGGGGCCAACGTCCTGACTTTC. Translating it yields CASSQTGASSGANVLTF.

The table lists this clone with a count of one. The J gene is TRBJ2-1, the V gene TRBV11-3; D is uncertain. Per the germline V gene, CDR1 is SGHNT and CDR2 is YENEEA. With 6 bases removed from V and 1 base from J, the gap between germline ends came to 10 bases. This CDR3 contains 14 residues. CDR3 DNA sequence: TGTGCCAGCAGTCCCCTGCAGTCCTACAATGAGCAGTTCTTC. Translation: CASSPLQSYNEQFF.

This clone has a single count. The chain couples TRBV7-3 to TRBJ2-3; 10 bases map to TRBD2. Germline V gives CDR1 SGHTA, CDR2 FQGTGA. The CDR3 has 16 amino acids. The junction had 7 bases not matched to a gene; V was cut back by 5 bases and J by 2 bases. The CDR3 nucleotides are TGTGCCAGCAGCCGATCTAGCGGGGGAGTCACAGATACGCAGTATTTT. Amino acids: CASSRSSGGVTDTQYF.

The rearrangement joins TRBV28 to TRBJ1-1; D gene uncertain. This CDR3 is built from 16 residues. The V and J ends lost 1 base and 3 bases respectively, with 15 bases between them. Looked up from germline, CDR1 is MDHEN and CDR2 is SYDVKM. This CDR3 reads CASSLLGGRRDTEAFF. DNA for the CDR3: TGTGCCAGCAGTTTATTAGGCGGGAGGAGGGACACTGAAGCTTTCTTT.

The CDR3 loop is CASSQEGRALGGYTF. For the CDR3, the DNA is TGCGCCAGCAGCCAAGAGGGCAGGGCCCTCGGGGGCTACACCTTC. V usage is TRBV4-3 and J usage is TRBJ1-2; TRBD1 might be the D (5 bases). V lost 0 bases to trimming and J lost 8 bases, with 16 bases between them. Germline CDR1 reads LGHNA; CDR2 reads YSLEER. This CDR3 is built from 15 residues.

This clone is a singleton in its sample. This chain uses TRBV7-3 with TRBJ2-3, with a weak D call TRBD1 (5 bases). V was clipped by 8 bases and J by 5 bases, with 14 bases between them. CDR3 size: 13 residues. The germline V gene has CDR1 SGHTA and CDR2 FQGTGA. Written as DNA, the CDR3 is TGTGCCAGCGCTGGGCCACAGGTAGATACGCAGTATTTT. Its translation: CASAGPQVDTQYF. Full variable domain (rest looked up from reference TRBV7-3 and TRBJ2-3): GAGVSQTPSNKVTEKGKYVELRCDPISGHTALYWYRQSLGQGPEFLIYFQGTGAADDSGLPNDRFFAVRPEGSVSTLKIQRTERGDSAVYLCASAGPQVDTQYFGPGTRLTVL.

This clone was seen just once. The chain uses TRBV28 and TRBJ2-7, with 8 bases aligning to TRBD1. The CDR3 covers 15 residues. Trimming removed 3 bases from V and 5 bases from J; junction bases left unmatched: 9. CDR1 and CDR2 from the germline V gene are MDHEN and SYDVKM. The CDR3 region is CASSFVGTGRNEQYF. The CDR3 DNA follows: TGTGCCAGCAGTTTTGTAGGGACAGGCCGAAACGAGCAGTACTTC. The variable domain in full, completed from reference TRBV28 and TRBJ2-7, reads DVKVTQSSRYLVKRTGEKVFLECVQDMDHENMFWYRQDPGLGLRLIYFSYDVKMKEKGDIPEGYSVSREKKERFSLILESASTNQTSMYLCASSFVGTGRNEQYFGPGTRLTVT.

The V gene is TRBV11-2, the J gene TRBJ2-7, with 12 bases identical to TRBD1. With 6 bases clipped from V and 8 bases from J, the junction kept 11 bases outside the gene matches. The CDR3 loop spans 15 amino acids. Germline CDR1 SGHAT, CDR2 FQNNGV. Written as DNA, the CDR3 is TGTGCCAGCAGTTCTCCGGGACAGGGGGCGGAAAAGCAGTACTTC. It translates to CASSSPGQGAEKQYF. The full variable domain, with the rest looked up from reference TRBV11-2 and TRBJ2-7, is EAGVAQSPRYKIIEKRQSVAFWCNPISGHATLYWYQQILGQGPKLLIQFQNNGVVDDSQLPKDRFSAERLKGVDSTLKIQPAKLEDSAVYLCASSSPGQGAEKQYFGPGTRLTVT.

The rearrangement links TRBV7-7 to TRBJ1-1; 7 nucleotides align to TRBD1. The CDR3 contains 14 residues. The ends lost 7 bases at V and 0 bases at J; junction bases unmatched: 5. Germline V gene sequence: CDR1 SSHAT, CDR2 FNYEAQ (reference sequence). The DNA of the CDR3 is TGTGCCAGCAACCCCGGGACAGTGAACACTGAAGCTTTCTTT. Protein product: CASNPGTVNTEAFF.

The V gene is TRBV4-3, the J gene TRBJ2-5, with TRBD2 matching 10 bases. J gave up 5 bases and V 0 bases, and 6 bases lay outside the gene matches. The CDR3 totals 16 residues. CDR1 is LGHNA and CDR2 is YSLEER in the germline V gene. The CDR3 DNA is TGCGCCAGCAGCCAAGATAGGGCTAGCGGGGGTGAGACCCAGTACTTC. It codes for CASSQDRASGGETQYF.

The chain is built from TRBV6-6 and TRBJ1-3; D not certain. Germline CDR1 MNHNY, CDR2 SVGAGI (reference sequence). The CDR3 sequence is 13 residues long. Deletions cut 0 bases from V and 3 bases from J, with 3 bases between. The CDR3 DNA reads TGTGCCAGCAGTTACTCCTTTGGAAACACCATATATTTT. Translation: CASSYSFGNTIYF.

V and J are TRBV11-1 and TRBJ2-1; 7 nucleotides match TRBD2. V shed 3 bases and J 9 bases; nucleotides not matched to a gene: 8. The CDR3 consists of 14 residues. Germline-derived CDR1 and CDR2 are SGHAT and FQDESV (reference sequence). The CDR3 coding sequence is TGTGCCAGCAGCTTGTTTGGGACTATAAGTGAGCAGTTCTTC. Amino acid sequence: CASSLFGTISEQFF. The full variable domain, rest sourced from reference TRBV11-1 and TRBJ2-1, is EAEVAQSPRYKITEKSQAVAFWCDPISGHATLYWYRQILGQGPELLVQFQDESVVDDSQLPKDRFSAERLKGVDSTLKIQPAELGDSAMYLCASSLFGTISEQFFGPGTRLTVL.

The CDR3 protein is CASSQEASSGRRGGAYEQYF. The DNA of the CDR3 is TGCGCCAGCAGCCAAGAAGCGTCTAGCGGGAGAAGAGGGGGAGCCTACGAGCAGTACTTC. The chain links TRBV4-3 to TRBJ2-7; 10 bases fit TRBD2. J lost 2 bases, V lost 0 bases, and 16 bases had no gene match. Germline-derived CDR1 and CDR2 are LGHNA and YSLEER. This CDR3 is built from 20 residues.

The V call is TRBV5-1, the J call TRBJ2-1; 7 positions match TRBD2. V lost 5 bases and J lost 8; bases outside the gene matches: 10. CDR3 size: 14 residues. Germline CDR1 SGHRS, CDR2 YFSETQ. CDR3 residues: CASSLSTGGDEQFF. The CDR3 DNA is TGCGCCAGCAGTCTTTCTACGGGAGGAGATGAGCAGTTCTTC. Drawing the rest from reference TRBV5-1 and TRBJ2-1, the complete variable domain is KAGVTQTPRYLIKTRGQQVTLSCSPISGHRSVSWYQQTPGQGLQFLFEYFSETQRNKGNFPGRFSGRQFSNSRSEMNVSTLELGDSALYLCASSLSTGGDEQFFGPGTRLTVL.

This sequence joins TRBV5-1 and TRBJ2-1; 7 nucleotides agree with TRBD1. In germline, CDR1 is SGHRS, CDR2 YFSETQ. V lost 4 bases to trimming and J lost 5 bases; unmatched junction nucleotides: 6. There are 14 residues in the CDR3. CDR3 amino acids: CASSLGGADNEQFF. The CDR3 DNA is TGCGCCAGCAGCCTAGGGGGCGCCGACAATGAGCAGTTCTTC.

This chain joins TRBV7-3 and TRBJ2-1; the D gene is possibly TRBD1 (5 bases). V lost 2 bases and J 0 bases, leaving 11 bases between the germline ends. Germline V gene lookup returns CDR1 SGHTA and CDR2 FQGTGA. There are 16 residues in the CDR3. In DNA, the CDR3 is TGTGCCAGCAGCTTACGATCAGGGATCTCCTACAATGAGCAGTTCTTC. The encoded protein is CASSLRSGISYNEQFF.

The chain employs TRBV19 and TRBJ2-3; possible D gene TRBD1, 5 bases. The length of the CDR3 is 14 residues. Germline V lookup: CDR1 LNHDA, CDR2 SQIVND (reference sequence). The V gene lost 2 bases and the J gene lost 2 bases, with 8 bases spanning the gap. The CDR3, as DNA: TGTGCCAGTAGTATAAGCAGGGCCACAGATACGCAGTATTTT. As protein: CASSISRATDTQYF.